This TCR beta chain was sequenced in a study of blood T cell repertoires in COVID-19. For the study at large: Donors in the United States, Italy and Spain gave samples during acute or convalescent COVID-19.

Per the original methods: Reference gene primer amplification yielded estimated nucleated cell counts. The assay was immunoSEQ multiplex PCR, and TCRdb's table has in-frame clones only and misses some. The V and J calls and the clone size are those of that table, but D and trimming were determined from the DNA. The sample consists of 65,000 to 80,000 clones, over 85% of them appearing once. This CDR3 is built from 13 residues. Germline values: CDR1 MNHEY, CDR2 SMNVEV (reference sequence). V was clipped by 3 bases and J by 3 bases, with 5 bases between them. The specimen sequenced was peripheral blood. The chain couples TRBV27 to TRBJ2-2; D may be TRBD1 (5 bases). The receptor comes from a human donor in a cohort sampled during active COVID-19. The CDR3 region has the DNA TGTGCCAGCAGTTTGACAGACACCGGGGAGCTGTTTTTT. Residues: CASSLTDTGELFF.